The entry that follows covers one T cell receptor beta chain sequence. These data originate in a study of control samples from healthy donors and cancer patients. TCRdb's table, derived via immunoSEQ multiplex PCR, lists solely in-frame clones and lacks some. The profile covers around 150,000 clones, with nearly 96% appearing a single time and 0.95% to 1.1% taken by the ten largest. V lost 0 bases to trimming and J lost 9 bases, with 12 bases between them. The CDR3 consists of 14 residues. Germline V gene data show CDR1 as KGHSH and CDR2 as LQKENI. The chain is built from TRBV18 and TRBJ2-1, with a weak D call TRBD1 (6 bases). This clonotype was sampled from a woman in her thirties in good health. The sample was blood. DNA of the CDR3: TGTGCCAGCTCACCACCCAAGGGGGTGGGTGAGCAGTTCTTC. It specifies CASSPPKGVGEQFF.